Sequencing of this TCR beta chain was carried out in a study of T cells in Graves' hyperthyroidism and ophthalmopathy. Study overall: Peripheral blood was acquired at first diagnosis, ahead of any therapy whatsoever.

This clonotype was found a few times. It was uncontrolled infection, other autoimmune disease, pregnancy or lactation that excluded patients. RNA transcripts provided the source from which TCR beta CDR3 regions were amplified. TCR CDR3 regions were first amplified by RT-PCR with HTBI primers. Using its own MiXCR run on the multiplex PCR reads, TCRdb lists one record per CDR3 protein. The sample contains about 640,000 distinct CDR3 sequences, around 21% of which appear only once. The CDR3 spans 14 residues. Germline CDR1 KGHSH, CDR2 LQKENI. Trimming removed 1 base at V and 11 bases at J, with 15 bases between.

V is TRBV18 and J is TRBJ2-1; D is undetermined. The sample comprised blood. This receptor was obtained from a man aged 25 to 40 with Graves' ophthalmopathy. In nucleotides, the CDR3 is TGTGCCAGCTCACCACTTAGGGCCTCCCCCCAGCAGTTCTTC. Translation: CASSPLRASPQQFF.